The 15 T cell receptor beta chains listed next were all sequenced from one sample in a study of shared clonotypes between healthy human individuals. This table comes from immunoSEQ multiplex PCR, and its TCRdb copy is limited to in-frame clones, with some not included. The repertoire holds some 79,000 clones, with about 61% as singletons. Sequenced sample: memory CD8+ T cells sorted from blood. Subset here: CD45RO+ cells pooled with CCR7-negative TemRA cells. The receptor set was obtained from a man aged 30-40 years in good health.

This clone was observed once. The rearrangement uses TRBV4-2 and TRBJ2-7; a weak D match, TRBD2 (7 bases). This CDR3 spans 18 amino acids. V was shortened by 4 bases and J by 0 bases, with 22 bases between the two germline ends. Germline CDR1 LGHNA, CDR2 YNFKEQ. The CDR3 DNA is TGTGCCAGCAGCCTAAGTCTCGGAGGGGGGGAAAGCTCCTACGAGCAGTACTTC. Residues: CASSLSLGGGESSYEQYF.

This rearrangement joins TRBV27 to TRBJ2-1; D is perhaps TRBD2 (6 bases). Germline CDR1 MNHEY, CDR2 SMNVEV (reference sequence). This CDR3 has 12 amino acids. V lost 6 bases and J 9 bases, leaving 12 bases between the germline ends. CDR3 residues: CASRKPGVEQFF. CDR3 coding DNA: TGTGCCAGCAGAAAGCCGGGAGTTGAGCAGTTCTTC.

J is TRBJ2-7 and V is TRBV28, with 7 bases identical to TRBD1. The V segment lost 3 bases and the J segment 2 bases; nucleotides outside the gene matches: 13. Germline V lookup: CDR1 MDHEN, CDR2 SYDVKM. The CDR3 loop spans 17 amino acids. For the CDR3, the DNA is TGTGCCAGCAGTTTTGACCCCCGGACAGGACCCACCTACGAGCAGTACTTC. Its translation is CASSFDPRTGPTYEQYF.

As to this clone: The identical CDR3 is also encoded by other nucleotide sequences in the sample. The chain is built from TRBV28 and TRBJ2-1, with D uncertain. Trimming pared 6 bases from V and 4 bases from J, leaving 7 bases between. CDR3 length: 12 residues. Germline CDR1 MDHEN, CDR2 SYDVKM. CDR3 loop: CASSLSYNEQFF. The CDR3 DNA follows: TGTGCCAGCAGCCTTTCGTACAATGAGCAGTTCTTC.

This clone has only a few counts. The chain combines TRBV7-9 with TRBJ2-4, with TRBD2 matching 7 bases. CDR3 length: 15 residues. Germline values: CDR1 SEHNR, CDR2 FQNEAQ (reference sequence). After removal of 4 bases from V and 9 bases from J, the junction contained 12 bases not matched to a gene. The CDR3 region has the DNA TGTGCCAGCAGCTCCGTGACTAGCCCTAGTGCCATTCAGTACTTC. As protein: CASSSVTSPSAIQYF.

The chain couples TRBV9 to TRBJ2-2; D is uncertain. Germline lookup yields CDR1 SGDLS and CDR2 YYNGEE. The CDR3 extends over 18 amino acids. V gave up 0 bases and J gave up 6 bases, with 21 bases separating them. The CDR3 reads CASSVAPRSTRVAGELFF. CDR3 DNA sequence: TGTGCCAGCAGCGTAGCCCCTAGATCGACCAGAGTGGCCGGGGAGCTGTTTTTT. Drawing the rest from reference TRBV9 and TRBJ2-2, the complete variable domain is DSGVTQTPKHLITATGQRVTLRCSPRSGDLSVYWYQQSLDQGLQFLIQYYNGEERAKGNILERFSAQQFPDLHSELNLSSLELGDSALYFCASSVAPRSTRVAGELFFGEGSRLTVL.

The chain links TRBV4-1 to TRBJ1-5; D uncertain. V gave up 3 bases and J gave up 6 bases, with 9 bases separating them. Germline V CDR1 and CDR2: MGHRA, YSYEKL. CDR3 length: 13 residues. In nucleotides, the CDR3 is TGCGCCAGCAGCCAGGTCCTGGTTCAGCCCCAGCATTTT. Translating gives CASSQVLVQPQHF.

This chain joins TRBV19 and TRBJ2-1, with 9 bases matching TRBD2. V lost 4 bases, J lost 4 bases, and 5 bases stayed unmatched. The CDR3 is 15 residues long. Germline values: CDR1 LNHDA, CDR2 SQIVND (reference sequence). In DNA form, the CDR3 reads TGTGCCAGTAGTAACGACCTAGCGGGGTACAATGAGCAGTTCTTC. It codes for CASSNDLAGYNEQFF.

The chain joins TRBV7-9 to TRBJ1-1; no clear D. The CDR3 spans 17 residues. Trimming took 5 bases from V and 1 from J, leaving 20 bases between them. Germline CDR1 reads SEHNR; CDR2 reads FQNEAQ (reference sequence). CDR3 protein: CASSPIEGTNRNTEAFF. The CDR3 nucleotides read TGTGCCAGCAGCCCAATAGAGGGTACAAACAGGAACACTGAAGCTTTCTTT.

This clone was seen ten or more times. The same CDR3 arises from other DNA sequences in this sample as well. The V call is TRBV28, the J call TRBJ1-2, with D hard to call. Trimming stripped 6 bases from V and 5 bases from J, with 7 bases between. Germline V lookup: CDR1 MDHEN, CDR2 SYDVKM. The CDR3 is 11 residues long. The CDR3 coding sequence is TGTGCCAGCAGCTCGGCATATGGCTACACCTTC. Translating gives CASSSAYGYTF.

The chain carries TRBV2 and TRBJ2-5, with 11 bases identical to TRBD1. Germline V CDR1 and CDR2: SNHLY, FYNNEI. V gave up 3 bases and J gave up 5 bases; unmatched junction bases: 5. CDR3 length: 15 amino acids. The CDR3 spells CASSEDRGLRETQYF. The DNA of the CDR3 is TGTGCCAGCAGTGAGGACAGGGGGCTTAGGGAGACCCAGTACTTC.

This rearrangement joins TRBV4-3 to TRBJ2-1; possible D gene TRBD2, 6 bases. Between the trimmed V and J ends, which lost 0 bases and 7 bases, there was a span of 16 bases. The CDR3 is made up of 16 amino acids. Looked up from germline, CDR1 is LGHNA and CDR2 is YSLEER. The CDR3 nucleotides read TGCGCCAGCAGCCAAGATATGGAAGCGGGCCGGAATGAGCAGTTCTTC. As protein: CASSQDMEAGRNEQFF.

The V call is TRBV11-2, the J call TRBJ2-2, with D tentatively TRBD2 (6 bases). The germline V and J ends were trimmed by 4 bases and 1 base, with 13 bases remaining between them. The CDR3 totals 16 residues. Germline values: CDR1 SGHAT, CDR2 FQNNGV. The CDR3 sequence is CASSSTSWENTGELFF. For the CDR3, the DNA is TGTGCCAGCAGCTCCACTAGCTGGGAGAACACCGGGGAGCTGTTTTTT.

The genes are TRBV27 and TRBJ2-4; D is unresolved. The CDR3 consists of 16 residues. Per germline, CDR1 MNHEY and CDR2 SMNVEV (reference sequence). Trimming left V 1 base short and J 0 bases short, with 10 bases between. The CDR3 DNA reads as TGTGCCAGCAGTTTATTTGGAAATCTAGCCAAAAACATTCAGTACTTC. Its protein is CASSLFGNLAKNIQYF.

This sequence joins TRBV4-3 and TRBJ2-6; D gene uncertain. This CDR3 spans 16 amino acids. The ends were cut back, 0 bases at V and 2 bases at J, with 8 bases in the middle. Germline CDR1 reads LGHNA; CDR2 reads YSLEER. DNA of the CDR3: TGCGCCAGCAGCCAAGACTTGGGCCCTGGGGCCAACGTCCTGACTTTC. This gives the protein CASSQDLGPGANVLTF.